Included here is one T cell receptor beta chain sequence, with context. What this receptor recognizes is not known. Per-base qualities were not stored, and no clone one base away is much larger. In total, approximately 700 healthy bone marrow donors made up the cohort. At the time of sampling, every cohort member was nominally healthy, though immune exposures that went unrecorded were likely present. The donor was CMV seronegative and belonged to the group of 352 seronegative cohort members. A peripheral blood sample was provided by each donor, and peripheral blood mononuclear cells were used for TCR beta sequencing. The Qiagen DNeasy Blood Extraction Kit was used to extract genomic DNA from the blood cell samples. These data belong to a study of cytomegalovirus exposure and HLA in healthy donors (dated by TCRdb to the late 2010s). For the study in its entirety: In an earlier analysis of about 560 of the donors, roughly 300 Gb of sequence data and about 110 million unique TCR beta sequences from about 190 million T cells were reported. A later analysis re-analyzed previously published TCR beta repertoires from several hundred donors and added high-resolution HLA genotyping to study TCR occurrence patterns. Donor age, sex, ethnicity and CMV serostatus were compiled alongside the repertoire data. The T cell repertoires of 666 subjects were profiled by immunosequencing and related to cytomegalovirus serostatus. An earlier analysis of 587 of the donors used high-throughput TCR beta sequencing to judge whether each TCR beta V gene segment behaved as functional or pseudogenic. The number of donors typed differed by locus, with roughly 620-630 for A, B, C, DRB1 and DQB1, 522 for DQA1, approximately 570 for DPA1, and some 470 for DPB1. Roughly 300 gigabases of sequencing data and around 85 million unique TCR sequences made up an early release that covered several hundred HLA-typed donors. The later analysis used no new phenotypic data to find candidate immune exposures, relying instead on TCR beta sequences and their occurrence across donors. Four to six DR-DQ haplotypes were handled as single units for association and clustering, since linkage in the cohort was strong. Across some 400 genotyped donors of the cohort, an average of about 240,000 unique TCR beta nucleotide sequences per donor were sequenced, and about a sixth of those sequences were non-productive. The study combined high-throughput TCR immunosequencing, statistical association of individual TCRs with disease status, and machine learning to predict cytomegalovirus infection status. Among the roughly 370 genotyped donors, about 83% belonged to the genetic ancestry cluster associated with self-reported Caucasian donors. Every repertoire in the discovery cohort had been generated on one and the same sequencing platform. HLA typing included class I and class II loci at four-digit resolution. A later genetic analysis took genome-wide SNP genotypes for about three fifths of the 666 donors and used that subset as a discovery cohort. A separate validation cohort of roughly 130 different subjects was used in addition to the roughly 700-subject first cohort. The study was designed to test whether signatures of past pathogen exposure could be identified by cataloging public T cell receptors.

The protocol used for the library was the immunoSEQ multiplex PCR assay. The multiplex PCR relied on a mix of 60 forward primers for TCR Vbeta segments and 13 reverse primers for TCR Jbeta segments. Amplification of the CDR3 region of rearranged TCR beta genes was performed with a multiplex PCR assay on genomic DNA. The Illumina HiSeq System was used to sequence the amplified TCR beta libraries as 87-base-pair reads. As for the authors' bioinformatics: In a later analysis, some 80 million unique TCR beta chains were counted across the 500 to 700 repertoires, and roughly 11 million of these chains were shared by at least two donors. A nearest-neighbor algorithm error-corrected the raw reads and collapsed the reads into unique sequences, merging closely related sequences to remove PCR and sequencing errors. Alignment of CDR3 sequences to IMGT reference sequences was used to assign V, D and J gene segments. For a sequence to be retained, at least a six-nucleotide match to both a V gene segment and a J gene segment was required. Rearrangements were called productive when the CDR3 lacked stop codons and stayed in frame with V and J; all others were non-productive. Following IMGT convention, CDR3 was defined as the stretch from the second conserved V-encoded cysteine up to the conserved J-encoded phenylalanine. The earlier analysis of roughly 590 of the donors excluded any sequence lacking an unambiguous match to a single V gene segment. An earlier analysis of a few hundred of the donors classified V segments as functional when productive rearrangements were above 56.7% and as segregating when the standard deviation between donors was above 5%. To diagnose cytomegalovirus status from the catalog of TCR beta chain sequences, a statistical classification framework was built. In a later analysis, TCR nucleotide sequences were compared against IMGT/GENE-DB human TR gene sequences so that V and J genes could be assigned. A later analysis assigned CDR3 sequences and most-parsimonious VDJ recombination scenarios with the TCRdist pipeline. In a later analysis, each TCR beta chain was defined by its CDR3 amino acid sequence together with its V-gene family, and reads lacking a unique V-gene family were excluded. In a later analysis, some 600 highly shared, low-generation-probability nucleotide sequences were removed to address suspected cross-contamination and a sequencing artifact. For each public chain, a later analysis derived a clonal expansion index from normalized ranks of inferred template counts within each repertoire. A later analysis computed generation probabilities with a VDJ recombination model fitted to out-of-frame rearrangements, and checked the results against IGoR. In a later analysis, hypergeometric tests were used to score TCR-TCR, TCR-HLA and TCR-CMV co-occurrence, with a repertoire-size bias correction applied to TCR pairs. False discovery rates were estimated in a later analysis by permuting HLA or CMV assignments 20 times. In a later analysis, co-occurring TCRs were grouped using DBSCAN, with TCRdist sequence similarity added in when clustering inside HLA-allele-positive subsets. Repertoires with fewer than 30,000 or more than 120,000 public chains, plus five repertoires with anomalous nucleotide sharing, were excluded from co-occurrence clustering. In TCRdb, the immuneACCESS table is reduced to in-frame sequences with V and J assigned. These tables do not hold every clone; where another copy was compared, an unresolved V gene accounts for under half, and the others remain unexplained. V and J calls and clone size are those listed in that table; D and trimming were worked out from the DNA. The sample records 64,000 or so clones, 85% of which are singletons. About 10% of the sample is taken by the ten largest.

V is clipped by 3 bases and J by 11 bases, and the sequence between their germline boundaries is 22 bases long. CDR1 and CDR2, looked up from the germline V gene (reference sequence), are MNHEY and SMNVEV. The CDR3 contains 16 residues, cysteine and phenylalanine counted. Only the CDR3 DNA stays, 48 bases, in frame from base 1. Broader findings and caveats from the paper: Cytomegalovirus status was reported to be diagnosed by the classifier with high specificity and sensitivity in both the original and validation cohorts. A further reported finding was that TCR beta sequences accurately predicted the HLA-A and HLA-B alleles for most subjects in the first cohort. Three of the identified cytomegalovirus-associated TCR beta chains were confirmed in vitro to be specific for cytomegalovirus antigens. Across donors, most TCR sequences were observed very rarely, whereas some public TCRs were present in many individuals. The presence/absence analyses assumed that sequencing depth was roughly uniform across donors, and that assumption may not be true. The authors suggested that the approach could potentially be generalized to other disease states and immunological phenotypes. According to a later analysis, most CMV-associated TCR beta chains appeared to be HLA-restricted, and the HLA associations seemed to be driven largely by CMV exposure. Compared with the 666-donor mean, donors in an Asian-associated ancestry cluster had fewer N-insertions in productive TCRs, according to a later genetic analysis. Broadly in line with IMGT annotations, most TCR beta V segments showed up in productive rearrangements about 90% or about 30% of the time in an earlier analysis of 587 of the donors. A cluster of highly shared sequence variants was judged likely to be a technical artifact of the sequencing pipeline. Because HLA typing was missing for some donors at each locus, association tests included only the typed subset. CMV serostatus was the only immune exposure information available for the cohort. A later analysis associated 16,951 TCR beta sequences with specific HLA alleles at a false discovery rate of 0.05. A total of 150 to 200 TCR beta chains were listed by the study as associated with cytomegalovirus. An association between a missense DCLRE1C variant and V-gene and J-gene trimming of TCR beta chains was found in a later genetic analysis and replicated in an independent cohort. In a later analysis, several top co-occurrence clusters were reported to appear linked to parvovirus B19, influenza, CMV and Epstein-Barr virus. Assigning TCR associations to individual alleles was difficult when HLA alleles, especially DR and DQ, strongly co-occurred. Correlated functional status among segregating V segments might reflect linkage disequilibrium, but an unknown experimental factor could not be ruled out. In a later analysis, HLA-associated TCR beta chains showed more clonal expansion and lower generation probabilities than non-associated chains that were equally common. A later analysis found that TCR association rates varied across HLA loci, with DRB1 alleles showing the most associated TCRs and HLA-C alleles the fewest. Because the 87-base-pair reads could not distinguish some IMGT-functional V segments, including TRBV6-2 and TRBV6-3, those segments were excluded. This cohort had only TCR beta chains sequenced, and the lack of alpha or paired-chain data limited which features could be detected. Roughly 15 rarely observed V segments, including chromosome 9 orphons, were excluded from the earlier analysis of several hundred of the donors because counts were too low.

This TCR was sampled from a female donor in good health and CMV-seronegative. The rearranged chain carries TRBV27 and TRBJ1-4; TRBD1 is a weak D gene call, 5 bases matching. Sequencing was carried out using PBMCs. The sequence in DNA is TGTGCCAGCAGTTTCTACAGGCCCAACTCCAGTCCGAAACTGTTTTTT. The resulting protein is CASSFYRPNSSPKLFF.